The T cell receptor beta chain described here comes from a study of blood T cells in healthy people across ages. CDR1 PRHDT and CDR2 FYEKMQ come from the germline V gene (reference sequence). The CDR3 runs 14 residues. Concerning this clonotype: Antigen specificity is unknown. At one end, the junction sequence differs from germline, possibly due to a read error.

General study findings and limits: Strong correlation existed between TCR beta diversity and naive T cell percentage. Donor CMV infection status was unknown, possibly confounding age-related changes in expanded clonotypes.

With a J-beta primer mix and a sample-barcoded 5' primer, a second PCR ran 7 to 11 cycles. MiXCR, run by TCRdb on the 5' RACE reads, gives a single entry per CDR3 protein. The table includes about 1.6 million distinct CDR3 sequences, 30% to 40% detected once. V and J are TRBV13 and TRBJ1-6; tentative D call: TRBD1 (5 bases). The specimen sequenced was blood. The sequence came from a woman under 40 in good health. DNA of the CDR3: TGTGCCAGCAACTTATTTCTTGAGGGGTCACCCCTCCACTTT. Translated, it gives CASNLFLEGSPLHF.